Listed below are T cell receptor beta chains from one sample, sequenced in a study of blood T cell repertoires in COVID-19. Sequencing used immunoSEQ multiplex PCR; TCRdb keeps in-frame clones, though not all of them. The table has about 180,000 clones, 80% to 85% seen once. The specimen sequenced was peripheral blood. The receptors were sampled from a woman aged 40-49 years with COVID-19, enrolled during active disease. CDR3s leave out the opening cysteine and the closing phenylalanine or tryptophan. D genes are given only for firm matches. Some rows mark clone size as missing; the rest say once, few, many or name a class of expanded clone.

j_call: TRBJ1-1
clone_size: NA
cdr3_length: 11
d_call: TRBD1
v_call: TRBV6-4
cdr3_aa: ASSDSVGGRAF

j_call: TRBJ1-1
clone_size: NA
cdr3_length: 13
d_call: NA
v_call: TRBV28
cdr3_aa: ASSSPTGWGSEAF

j_call: TRBJ2-1
clone_size: NA
cdr3_length: 15
d_call: TRBD2
v_call: TRBV4-1
cdr3_aa: ASSPRALAGALGEQF

j_call: TRBJ2-2
clone_size: NA
cdr3_length: 14
d_call: TRBD2
v_call: TRBV28
cdr3_aa: ASRTGLAGNTGELF

j_call: TRBJ1-2
clone_size: NA
cdr3_length: 15
d_call: NA
v_call: TRBV5-1
cdr3_aa: ASSLVQGSNANYGYT

j_call: TRBJ1-1
clone_size: NA
cdr3_length: 12
d_call: TRBD1
v_call: TRBV5-1
cdr3_aa: ASSWDSRGTEAF

j_call: TRBJ2-7
clone_size: NA
cdr3_length: 12
d_call: TRBD1
v_call: TRBV10-1
cdr3_aa: ASSPGTGASEQY

j_call: TRBJ2-3
clone_size: once
cdr3_length: 12
d_call: NA
v_call: TRBV24-1
cdr3_aa: ATSDRERTDTQY

j_call: TRBJ1-5
clone_size: NA
cdr3_length: 13
d_call: TRBD1
v_call: TRBV6-2/TRBV6-3
cdr3_aa: ASSSDRGRNQPQH

j_call: TRBJ1-5
clone_size: NA
cdr3_length: 13
d_call: TRBD1
v_call: TRBV7-9
cdr3_aa: ASSSTGSSAGPQH

j_call: TRBJ2-1
clone_size: NA
cdr3_length: 13
d_call: TRBD2
v_call: TRBV27
cdr3_aa: ASSLKAGAENEQF

j_call: TRBJ2-3
clone_size: NA
cdr3_length: 13
d_call: NA
v_call: TRBV11-1
cdr3_aa: ASSSDRGMVDTQY

j_call: TRBJ2-1
clone_size: NA
cdr3_length: 12
d_call: NA
v_call: TRBV28
cdr3_aa: ASTSQGSNNEQF

j_call: TRBJ1-2
clone_size: NA
cdr3_length: 13
d_call: TRBD1
v_call: TRBV24-1
cdr3_aa: ATRGDREVSDGYT

j_call: TRBJ2-7
clone_size: NA
cdr3_length: 12
d_call: NA
v_call: TRBV18
cdr3_aa: ASSRPTENYEQY

j_call: TRBJ2-7
clone_size: few
cdr3_length: 12
d_call: NA
v_call: TRBV5-1
cdr3_aa: ASSLRTDSYEQY

j_call: TRBJ1-4
clone_size: NA
cdr3_length: 14
d_call: TRBD1
v_call: TRBV5-1
cdr3_aa: ASSLGSAGGNEKLF

j_call: TRBJ1-5
clone_size: NA
cdr3_length: 15
d_call: TRBD1
v_call: TRBV9
cdr3_aa: ASSEGTGSGAGQPQH

j_call: TRBJ1-1
clone_size: NA
cdr3_length: 13
d_call: NA
v_call: TRBV9
cdr3_aa: ASSVATGLNTEAF

j_call: TRBJ1-2
clone_size: NA
cdr3_length: 9
d_call: NA
v_call: TRBV19
cdr3_aa: ASSTIYGYT

j_call: TRBJ1-1
clone_size: NA
cdr3_length: 11
d_call: TRBD1
v_call: TRBV7-8
cdr3_aa: ASSFTGDTEAF

j_call: TRBJ2-1
clone_size: NA
cdr3_length: 14
d_call: TRBD2
v_call: TRBV27
cdr3_aa: ASSLSLAGSYNEQF

j_call: TRBJ2-1
clone_size: NA
cdr3_length: 13
d_call: NA
v_call: TRBV24-1
cdr3_aa: ATSGGREAYNEQF

j_call: TRBJ2-7
clone_size: few
cdr3_length: 13
d_call: NA
v_call: TRBV6-5
cdr3_aa: ASSYEGSFSYEQY

j_call: TRBJ2-7
clone_size: NA
cdr3_length: 12
d_call: TRBD1
v_call: TRBV16
cdr3_aa: ASSRGDSIYEQY

j_call: TRBJ1-1
clone_size: few
cdr3_length: 12
d_call: NA
v_call: TRBV25-1
cdr3_aa: ASSDRRENTEAF

j_call: TRBJ1-6
clone_size: NA
cdr3_length: 14
d_call: TRBD1
v_call: TRBV5-4
cdr3_aa: ASSRTGGLDNSPLH

j_call: TRBJ1-2
clone_size: NA
cdr3_length: 12
d_call: NA
v_call: TRBV18
cdr3_aa: ASSSRGDPYGYT

j_call: TRBJ2-7
clone_size: NA
cdr3_length: 13
d_call: TRBD2
v_call: TRBV25-1
cdr3_aa: ASSSNSGGTYEQY

j_call: TRBJ1-6
clone_size: NA
cdr3_length: 14
d_call: NA
v_call: TRBV5-5
cdr3_aa: ASSSSGPAADSPLH

j_call: TRBJ1-4
clone_size: once
cdr3_length: 12
d_call: NA
v_call: TRBV6-6
cdr3_aa: ASRSGLTVEKLF

j_call: TRBJ2-7
clone_size: NA
cdr3_length: 11
d_call: NA
v_call: TRBV4-1
cdr3_aa: ASSAELVLGQY

j_call: TRBJ2-7
clone_size: NA
cdr3_length: 13
d_call: TRBD1
v_call: TRBV6-5
cdr3_aa: ASSPLGQATYEQY

j_call: TRBJ2-7
clone_size: once
cdr3_length: 17
d_call: TRBD2
v_call: TRBV3-1/TRBV3-2
cdr3_aa: ASSLLPGLAGGPLSEQY

j_call: TRBJ2-3
clone_size: NA
cdr3_length: 16
d_call: NA
v_call: TRBV12-5
cdr3_aa: ASGFLSVGSNGTDTQY

j_call: TRBJ2-6
clone_size: NA
cdr3_length: 15
d_call: NA
v_call: TRBV5-6
cdr3_aa: ASSYEPGSSGANVLT

j_call: TRBJ2-7
clone_size: NA
cdr3_length: 14
d_call: TRBD2
v_call: TRBV7-8
cdr3_aa: ASSPRPGTSLYEQY

j_call: TRBJ1-2
clone_size: NA
cdr3_length: 11
d_call: NA
v_call: TRBV5-1
cdr3_aa: ASSPRPVRGYT

j_call: TRBJ1-1
clone_size: NA
cdr3_length: 15
d_call: TRBD1
v_call: TRBV28
cdr3_aa: ASNPLKGQGRETEAF

j_call: TRBJ2-1
clone_size: NA
cdr3_length: 13
d_call: TRBD2
v_call: TRBV28
cdr3_aa: ASKETSATYNEQF

j_call: TRBJ1-2
clone_size: few
cdr3_length: 12
d_call: NA
v_call: TRBV10-2
cdr3_aa: ASSETGHSYGYT

j_call: TRBJ2-3
clone_size: NA
cdr3_length: 14
d_call: NA
v_call: TRBV5-1
cdr3_aa: ASSSLLAGTTDTQY

j_call: TRBJ1-4
clone_size: NA
cdr3_length: 14
d_call: TRBD1
v_call: TRBV5-4
cdr3_aa: ASSLKLDRVNEKLF